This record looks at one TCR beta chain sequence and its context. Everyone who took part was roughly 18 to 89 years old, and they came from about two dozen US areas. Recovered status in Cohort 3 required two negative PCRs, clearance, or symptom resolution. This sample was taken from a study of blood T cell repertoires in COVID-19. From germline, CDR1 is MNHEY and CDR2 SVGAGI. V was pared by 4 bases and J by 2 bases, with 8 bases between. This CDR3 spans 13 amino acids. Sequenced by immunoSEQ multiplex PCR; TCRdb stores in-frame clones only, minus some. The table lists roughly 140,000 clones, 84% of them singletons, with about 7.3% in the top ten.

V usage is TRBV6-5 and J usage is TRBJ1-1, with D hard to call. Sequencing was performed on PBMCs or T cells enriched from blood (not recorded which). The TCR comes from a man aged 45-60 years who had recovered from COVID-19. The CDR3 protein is CASSSPLNTEAFF. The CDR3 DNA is TGTGCCAGCAGTTCCCCTTTAAACACTGAAGCTTTCTTT.